The 15 T cell receptor beta chains below come from one sample, sequenced in a study of OX40 agonist ivuxolimab in advanced cancers. Measured with immunoSEQ multiplex PCR; TCRdb has only the in-frame clones, and not every one. This table has about 12,000 clones, more than 70% appearing once. The material was CD4+ or CD8+ T cells sorted from blood, obtained in a trial of the OX40 agonist ivuxolimab. Source of these receptors: an adult with an advanced solid tumor such as melanoma, head and neck, liver or kidney cancer.

This clone occurred a few times. This chain uses TRBV18 with TRBJ2-2; TRBD1 agrees at 7 bases. Germline CDR1 reads KGHSH; CDR2 reads LQKENI. The trim removed 3 bases at V and 2 bases at J, leaving 6 bases unmatched. The length of the CDR3 is 16 residues. The chain's CDR3 is CASSPPDRANTGELFF. The CDR3 DNA follows: TGTGCCAGCTCACCTCCAGACAGGGCTAACACCGGGGAGCTGTTTTTT.

The sample holds one count of this clone. V usage is TRBV4-1 and J usage is TRBJ1-2, with D maybe TRBD1 (5 bases). Germline lookup yields CDR1 MGHRA and CDR2 YSYEKL. The germline V and J ends were trimmed by 1 base and 3 bases, with 12 bases remaining between them. This CDR3 is 15 amino acids long. DNA of the CDR3: TGCGCCAGCAGCCAAGCCCAGGGTATCTACTATGGCTACACCTTC. It is translated as CASSQAQGIYYGYTF.

The chain couples TRBV28 to TRBJ2-2, with TRBD1 matching over 9 bases. The CDR3 is 15 amino acids. Trimming took 6 bases from V and 6 from J; bases not matched to a gene: 8. Per the germline V gene, CDR1 is MDHEN and CDR2 is SYDVKM. CDR3 DNA: TGTGCCAGCAGGCCGGGACAGGGTAGTCCCGGGGAGCTGTTTTTT. As protein: CASRPGQGSPGELFF.

The table lists this clone with a few counts. The chain links TRBV7-9 to TRBJ2-7; 7 bases fit TRBD2. CDR3 length equals 13 residues. With 0 bases clipped from V and 5 bases from J, the junction kept 1 base outside the gene matches. Germline V lookup: CDR1 SEHNR, CDR2 FQNEAQ (reference sequence). The CDR3 sequence: CASSLAGGDEQYF. CDR3 nucleotides: TGTGCCAGCAGCTTAGCGGGAGGGGACGAGCAGTACTTC.

This clone has a handful of counts. The V call is TRBV4-3, the J call TRBJ1-6; D is unresolved. CDR3 length: 15 amino acids. Per the germline V gene, CDR1 is LGHNA and CDR2 is YSLEER. Deletions cut 1 base from V and 8 bases from J, with 12 bases between. CDR3 coding DNA: TGCGCCAGCAGCCAAGTATCACAGATTGATTCACCCCTCCACTTT. As protein: CASSQVSQIDSPLHF.

The chain carries TRBV7-6 and TRBJ2-3; possibly TRBD2 for D (5 bases). The CDR3 extends over 12 amino acids. Trimming removed 2 bases from V and 14 bases from J, with 14 bases in between. Per germline, CDR1 SGHVS and CDR2 FNYEAQ. The CDR3 is CASSLNVDSPYF. The CDR3, as DNA: TGTGCCAGCAGCTTAAACGTGGACTCGCCGTATTTT.

The chain uses TRBV28 and TRBJ2-1; TRBD1 aligns across 8 bases. J lost 2 bases, V lost 5 bases, and 5 bases had no gene match. CDR3 length equals 15 residues. Germline CDR1 and CDR2: MDHEN and SYDVKM. In DNA form, the CDR3 reads TGTGCCAGCAGTCTTTCAGGGGGCACCTACAATGAGCAGTTCTTC. It codes for CASSLSGGTYNEQFF.

The V and J genes are TRBV28 and TRBJ1-3; D gene unclear. Germline CDR1 reads MDHEN; CDR2 reads SYDVKM. The CDR3 totals 13 residues. Trimming cost V 7 bases and J 3 bases, with 10 bases left between them. DNA of the CDR3: TGTGCCAGCAAGCCAGTTTTTGGAAACACCATATATTTT. Translated: CASKPVFGNTIYF.

The chain joins TRBV4-1 to TRBJ2-3; 7 bases are shared with TRBD2. V lost 5 bases and J lost 2; bases outside the gene matches: 10. The CDR3 consists of 16 residues. Germline lookup yields CDR1 MGHRA and CDR2 YSYEKL. CDR3 DNA sequence: TGCGCCAGCAGCGTAAGAGGGACTACGGACACAGATACGCAGTATTTT. It codes for CASSVRGTTDTDTQYF.

This clone is a singleton in its sample. This chain connects TRBV19 to TRBJ2-1; D might be TRBD1 or TRBD2, each matching 6 bases. V shed 5 bases and J shed 8 bases, with 22 bases lying between them. Germline V gene lookup returns CDR1 LNHDA and CDR2 SQIVND (reference sequence). This CDR3 comprises 16 residues. The CDR3 reads CASSSPSKSRGDEQFF. CDR3 bases: TGTGCCAGTAGTTCACCTAGTAAAAGTAGGGGGGATGAGCAGTTCTTC.

CDR3 nucleotide sequence: TGTGCCAGCAGTTACACGGGGACAGACACCCTGTTTTTT. Its protein is CASSYTGTDTLFF. V and J are TRBV6-5 and TRBJ2-2, with 7 bases aligning to TRBD1. The CDR3 covers 13 residues. J lost 14 bases, V lost 2 bases, and 8 bases had no gene match. Germline V lookup: CDR1 MNHEY, CDR2 SVGAGI.

The chain couples TRBV5-1 to TRBJ1-1; 12 nucleotides match TRBD1. CDR3 length: 17 amino acids. The junction had 10 bases not matched to a gene; V was cut back by 4 bases and J by 3 bases. CDR1 and CDR2 from the germline V gene are SGHRS and YFSETQ. CDR3 amino acids: CASSSGTGGVLYTEAFF. CDR3 DNA: TGCGCCAGCAGCAGTGGGACAGGGGGCGTTTTATACACTGAAGCTTTCTTT.

This clone occurred once. This chain connects TRBV28 to TRBJ2-5, with D perhaps assigned TRBD1 or TRBD2 (5 bases each). Germline V CDR1 and CDR2: MDHEN, SYDVKM. The CDR3 length is 17 residues. Trimming removed 3 bases from V and 5 bases from J, with 22 bases in between. CDR3 sequence (DNA): TGTGCCAGCAGTTTTCAGCCAGACAGCTCCGAGGGGGAGACCCAGTACTTC. Protein product: CASSFQPDSSEGETQYF.

This rearrangement joins TRBV4-2 to TRBJ2-1; the match to TRBD2 covers 15 bases. Germline V gene lookup returns CDR1 LGHNA and CDR2 YNFKEQ. The CDR3 extends over 18 amino acids. J lost 8 bases, V lost 0 bases, and 8 bases had no gene match. CDR3 region: CASSQELAGLAGGYEQFF. CDR3 nucleotides: TGTGCCAGCAGCCAAGAACTCGCGGGACTAGCGGGAGGCTATGAGCAGTTCTTC.

V gene TRBV4-1 combines with J gene TRBJ2-5; no reliable D call. V was clipped by 0 bases and J by 5 bases, with 16 bases between them. The CDR3 spans 16 residues. Germline lookup yields CDR1 MGHRA and CDR2 YSYEKL. The CDR3 loop reads CASSQDTTLEMETQYF. The CDR3 region has the DNA TGCGCCAGCAGCCAAGATACCACCCTAGAGATGGAGACCCAGTACTTC.